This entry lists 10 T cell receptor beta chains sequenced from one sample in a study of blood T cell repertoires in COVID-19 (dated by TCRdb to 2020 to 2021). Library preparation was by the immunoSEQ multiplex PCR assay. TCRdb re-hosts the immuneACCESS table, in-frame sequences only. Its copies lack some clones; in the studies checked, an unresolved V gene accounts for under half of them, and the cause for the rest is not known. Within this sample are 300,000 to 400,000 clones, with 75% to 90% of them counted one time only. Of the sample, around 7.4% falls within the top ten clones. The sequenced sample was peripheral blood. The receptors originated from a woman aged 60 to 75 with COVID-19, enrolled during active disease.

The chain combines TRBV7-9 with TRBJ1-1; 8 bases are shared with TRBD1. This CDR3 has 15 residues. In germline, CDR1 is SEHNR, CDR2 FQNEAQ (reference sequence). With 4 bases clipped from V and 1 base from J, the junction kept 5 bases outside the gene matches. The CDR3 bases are TGTGCCAGCAGCTCTTCCGGACAGGGGAACACTGAAGCTTTCTTT. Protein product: CASSSSGQGNTEAFF. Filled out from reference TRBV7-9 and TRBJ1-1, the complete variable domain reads DTGVSQNPRHKITKRGQNVTFRCDPISEHNRLYWYRQTLGQGPEFLTYFQNEAQLEKSRLLSDRFSAERPKGSFSTLEIQRTEQGDSAMYLCASSSSGQGNTEAFFGQGTRLTVV.

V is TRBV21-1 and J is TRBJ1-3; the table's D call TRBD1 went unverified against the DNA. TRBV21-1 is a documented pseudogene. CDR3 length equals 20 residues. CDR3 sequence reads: CASSKALSEDSRVSGNTIYF. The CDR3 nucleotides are TGTGCCAGCAGCAAAGCGCTTTCTGAGGACAGCAGGGTATCTGGAAACACCATATATTTT.

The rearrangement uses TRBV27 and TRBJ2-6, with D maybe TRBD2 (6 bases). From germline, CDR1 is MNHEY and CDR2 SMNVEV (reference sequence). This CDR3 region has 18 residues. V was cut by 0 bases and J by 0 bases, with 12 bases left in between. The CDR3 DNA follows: TGTGCCAGCAGTTTATCTCCCAGGGAGGCCTCTGGGGCCAACGTCCTGACTTTC. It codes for CASSLSPREASGANVLTF.

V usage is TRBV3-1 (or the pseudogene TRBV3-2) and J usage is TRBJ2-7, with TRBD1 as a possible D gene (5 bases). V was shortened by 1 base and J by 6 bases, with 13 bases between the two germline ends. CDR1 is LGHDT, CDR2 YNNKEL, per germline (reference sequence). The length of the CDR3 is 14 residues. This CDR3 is CASSQGGYDSEQYF. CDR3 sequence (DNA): TGTGCCAGCAGCCAAGGGGGCTACGATTCCGAGCAGTACTTC.

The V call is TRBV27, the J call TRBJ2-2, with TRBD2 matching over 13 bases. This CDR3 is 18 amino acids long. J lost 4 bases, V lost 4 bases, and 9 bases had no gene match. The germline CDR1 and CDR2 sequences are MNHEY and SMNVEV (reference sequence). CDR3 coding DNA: TGTGCCAGCAGTTATACTAGCGGGGGGGCGCGGGCCACCGGGGAGCTGTTTTTT. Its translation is CASSYTSGGARATGELFF.

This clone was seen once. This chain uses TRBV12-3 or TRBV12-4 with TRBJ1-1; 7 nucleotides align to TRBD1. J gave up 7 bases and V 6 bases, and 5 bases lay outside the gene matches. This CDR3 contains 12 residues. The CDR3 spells CASSEGTVEAFF. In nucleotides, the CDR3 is TGTGCCAGCAGCGAAGGGACAGTTGAAGCTTTCTTT.

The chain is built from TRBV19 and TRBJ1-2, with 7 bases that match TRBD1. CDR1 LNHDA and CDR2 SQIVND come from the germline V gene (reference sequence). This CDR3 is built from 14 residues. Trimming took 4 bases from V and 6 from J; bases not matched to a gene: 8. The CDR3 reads CASSKGAIWDGYTF. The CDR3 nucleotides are TGTGCCAGTAGTAAGGGGGCGATATGGGATGGCTACACCTTC.

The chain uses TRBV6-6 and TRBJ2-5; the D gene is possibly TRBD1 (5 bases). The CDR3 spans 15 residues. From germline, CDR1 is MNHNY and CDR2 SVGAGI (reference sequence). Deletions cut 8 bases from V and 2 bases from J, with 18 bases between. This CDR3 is CASRPGWGLQETQYF. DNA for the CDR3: TGTGCCAGCCGACCTGGGTGGGGCCTACAAGAGACCCAGTACTTC.

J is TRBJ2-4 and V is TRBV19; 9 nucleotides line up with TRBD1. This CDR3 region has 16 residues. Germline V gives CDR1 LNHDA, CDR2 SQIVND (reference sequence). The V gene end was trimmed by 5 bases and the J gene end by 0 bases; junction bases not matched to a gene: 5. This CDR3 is CASSLWTGAAKNIQYF. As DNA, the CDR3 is TGTGCCAGTAGTCTGTGGACAGGGGCAGCCAAAAACATTCAGTACTTC.

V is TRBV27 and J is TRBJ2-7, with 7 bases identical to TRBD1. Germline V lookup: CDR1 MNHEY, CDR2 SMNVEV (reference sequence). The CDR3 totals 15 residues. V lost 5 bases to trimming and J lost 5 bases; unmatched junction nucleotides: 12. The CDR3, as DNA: TGTGCCAGCAGTCTCGTCGGGACAGCCGTGGACGAGCAGTACTTC. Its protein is CASSLVGTAVDEQYF.